The clone carrying this T cell receptor (beta chain) was picked up many times. No antigen is known for it. The data belong to a study of identical twins. Study-level findings and limits: Models underestimated out-of-frame TCR alpha sharing in monozygotic twins. One should note that invariant MAIT and iNKT cells could partly confound zero-insertion analyses.

The germline V gene encodes CDR1 SGHTA and CDR2 FQGNSA. CDR3 length: 13 residues. The V gene end was trimmed by 5 bases and the J gene end by 7 bases; junction bases not matched to a gene: 6. Only healthy Caucasians were enrolled as donors. TCRdb passed the 5' RACE reads through MiXCR, listing each CDR3 protein once. The sample lists approximately 150,000 distinct CDR3 sequences, around 3.6% occurring once. The sample consisted of memory T cells sorted from blood. This sequence joins TRBV7-2 and TRBJ1-2, with 8 bases aligning to TRBD1. The TCR originated in a man aged 18 to 30 in good health. The CDR3 loop is CASSDQGAFGYTF. CDR3 in DNA: TGTGCCAGCAGCGACCAGGGGGCTTTTGGCTACACCTTC. Using reference TRBV7-2 and TRBJ1-2 for the parts outside the CDR3, the full variable domain is GAGVSQSPSNKVTEKGKDVELRCDPISGHTALYWYRQSLGQGLEFLIYFQGNSAPDKSGLPSDRFSAERTGGSVSTLTIQRTQQEDSAVYLCASSDQGAFGYTFGSGTRLTVV.